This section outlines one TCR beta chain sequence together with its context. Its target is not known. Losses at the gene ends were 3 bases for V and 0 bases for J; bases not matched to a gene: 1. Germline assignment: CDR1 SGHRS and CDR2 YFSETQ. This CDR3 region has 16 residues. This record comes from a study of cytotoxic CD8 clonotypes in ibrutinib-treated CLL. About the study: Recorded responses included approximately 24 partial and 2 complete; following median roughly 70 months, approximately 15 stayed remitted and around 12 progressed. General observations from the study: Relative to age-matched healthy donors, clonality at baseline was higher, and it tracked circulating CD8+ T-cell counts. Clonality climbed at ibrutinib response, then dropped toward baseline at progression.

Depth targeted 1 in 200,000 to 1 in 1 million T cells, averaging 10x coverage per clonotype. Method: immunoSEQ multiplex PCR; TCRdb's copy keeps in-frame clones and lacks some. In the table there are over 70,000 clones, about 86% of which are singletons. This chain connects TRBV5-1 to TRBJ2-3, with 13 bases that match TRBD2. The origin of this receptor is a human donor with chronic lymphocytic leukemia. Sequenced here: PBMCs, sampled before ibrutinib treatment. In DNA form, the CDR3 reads TGCGCCAGCAGCTGGGGACTAGCGGGAAGCACAGATACGCAGTATTTT. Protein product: CASSWGLAGSTDTQYF.